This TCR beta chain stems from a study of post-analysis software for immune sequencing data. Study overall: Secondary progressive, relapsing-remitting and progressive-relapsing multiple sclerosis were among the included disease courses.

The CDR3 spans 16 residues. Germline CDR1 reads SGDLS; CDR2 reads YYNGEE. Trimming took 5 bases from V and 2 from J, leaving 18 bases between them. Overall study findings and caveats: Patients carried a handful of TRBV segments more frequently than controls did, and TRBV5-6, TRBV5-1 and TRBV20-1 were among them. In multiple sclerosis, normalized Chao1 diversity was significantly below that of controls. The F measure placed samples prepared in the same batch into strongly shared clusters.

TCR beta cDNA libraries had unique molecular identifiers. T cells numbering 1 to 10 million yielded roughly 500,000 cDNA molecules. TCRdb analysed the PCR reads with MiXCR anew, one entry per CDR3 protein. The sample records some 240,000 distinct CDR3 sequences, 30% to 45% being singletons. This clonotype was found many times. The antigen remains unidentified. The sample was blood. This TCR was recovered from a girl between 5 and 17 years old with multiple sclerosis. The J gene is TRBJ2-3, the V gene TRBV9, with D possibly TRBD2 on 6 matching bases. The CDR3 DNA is TGTGCCAGCAGACGGTATAGCGGTGTTAACACAGATACGCAGTATTTT. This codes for CASRRYSGVNTDTQYF.